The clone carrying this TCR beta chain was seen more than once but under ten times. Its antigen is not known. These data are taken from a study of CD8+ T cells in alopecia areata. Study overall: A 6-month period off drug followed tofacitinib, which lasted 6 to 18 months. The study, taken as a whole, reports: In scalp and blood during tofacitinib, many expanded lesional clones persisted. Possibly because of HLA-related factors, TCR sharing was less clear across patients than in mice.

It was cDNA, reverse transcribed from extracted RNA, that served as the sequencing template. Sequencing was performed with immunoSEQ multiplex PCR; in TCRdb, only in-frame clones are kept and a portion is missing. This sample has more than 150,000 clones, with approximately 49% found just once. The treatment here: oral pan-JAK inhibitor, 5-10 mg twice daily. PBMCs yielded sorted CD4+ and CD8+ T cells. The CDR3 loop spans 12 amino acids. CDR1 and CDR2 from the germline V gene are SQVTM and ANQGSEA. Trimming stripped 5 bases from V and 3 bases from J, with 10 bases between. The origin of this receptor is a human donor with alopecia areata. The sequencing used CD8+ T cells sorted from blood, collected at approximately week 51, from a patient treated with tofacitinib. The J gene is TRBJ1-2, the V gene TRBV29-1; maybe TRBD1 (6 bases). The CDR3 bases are TGCAGCGTTATAGCAGGGGACTATGGCTACACCTTC. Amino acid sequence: CSVIAGDYGYTF.